This T cell receptor (beta chain) was recovered during a study of blood T cell repertoires in COVID-19. On the study more broadly: Material from acute and convalescent COVID-19 was sourced from the United States, Italy and Spain.

Generated by immunoSEQ multiplex PCR, the TCRdb table keeps only in-frame clones and is missing some. The table has about 97,000 clones, approximately 87% seen once. This receptor was identified in a human donor in a cohort sampled during active COVID-19. Sample: peripheral blood.

DNA for the CDR3: TGTGCCAGCAGCCTGGGACACAATAGTCAAGAGACCCAGTACTTC. It codes for CASSLGHNSQETQYF. V and J are TRBV13 and TRBJ2-5, with D possibly matching TRBD1 (6 bases). V was trimmed by 5 bases and J by 2 bases, leaving 15 bases between them. Germline V CDR1 and CDR2: PRHDT, FYEKMQ (reference sequence). This CDR3 spans 15 amino acids.